This T cell receptor (beta chain) appears in the sequencing data of a study of OX40 agonist ivuxolimab in advanced cancers. Looking at the study overall: Patients receiving dose escalation had hepatocellular carcinoma, melanoma, renal cell or head and neck cancer. Broader study findings: At 0.1-3.0 mg/kg, partial responders had clonal expansion among the lowest observed. The study observed clonal expansion of CD4+ and CD8+ blood T cells by week 6 at 0.1 to 3.0 mg/kg.

A remark on this clone: Its specificity is not known.

Blood samples were obtained at baseline, cycle 4 day 1, and cycle 7 day 1. Germline assignment: CDR1 SGHTA and CDR2 FQGTGA. This CDR3 contains 15 residues. The ends lost 4 bases at V and 5 bases at J; junction bases unmatched: 7. Assay used: immunoSEQ multiplex PCR; TCRdb lists only in-frame clones, some missing. The data show 80,000 to 95,000 clones, with about 80% seen just once and approximately 1.5% held by the top ten. This rearrangement joins TRBV7-3 to TRBJ2-3; 9 bases align to TRBD2. The specimen was CD4+ or CD8+ T cells sorted from blood, collected in a trial of the OX40 agonist ivuxolimab. The source of this sequence is an adult with an advanced solid tumor such as melanoma, head and neck, liver or kidney cancer. CDR3 residues: CASSWVAGAKDTQYF. DNA for the CDR3: TGTGCCAGCAGCTGGGTAGCGGGGGCCAAAGATACGCAGTATTTT. The whole variable domain, filled in from reference TRBV7-3 and TRBJ2-3, reads GAGVSQTPSNKVTEKGKYVELRCDPISGHTALYWYRQSLGQGPEFLIYFQGTGAADDSGLPNDRFFAVRPEGSVSTLKIQRTERGDSAVYLCASSWVAGAKDTQYFGPGTRLTVL.